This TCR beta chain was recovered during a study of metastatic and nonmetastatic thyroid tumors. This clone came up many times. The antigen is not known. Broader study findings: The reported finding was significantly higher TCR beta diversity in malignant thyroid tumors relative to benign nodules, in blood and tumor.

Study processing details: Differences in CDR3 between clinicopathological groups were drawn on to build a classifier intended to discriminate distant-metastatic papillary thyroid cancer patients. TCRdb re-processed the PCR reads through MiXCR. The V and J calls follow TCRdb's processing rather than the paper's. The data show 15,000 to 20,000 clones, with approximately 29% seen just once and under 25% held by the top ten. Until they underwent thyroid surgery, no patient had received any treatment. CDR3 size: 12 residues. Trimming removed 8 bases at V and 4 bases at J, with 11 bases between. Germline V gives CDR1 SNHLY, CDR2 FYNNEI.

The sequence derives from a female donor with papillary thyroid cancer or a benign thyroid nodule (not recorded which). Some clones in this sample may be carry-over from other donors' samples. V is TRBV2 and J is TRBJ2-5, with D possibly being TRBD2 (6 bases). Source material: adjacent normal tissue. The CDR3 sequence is CASRGNSETQYF. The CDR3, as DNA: TGTGCCAGCCGGGGGAACTCAGAGACCCAGTACTTC.